Listed below are T cell receptor beta chains from one sample, sequenced in a study of T cell repertoires in ileal Crohn's disease. TCRdb keeps only in-frame clones here, not all; method: immunoSEQ multiplex PCR. The repertoire consists of 1,500 to 2,000 clones, with about 86% occurring once and the leading ten covering 18%. Material: ileal tissue. Receptor source: an adult with Crohn's disease. CDR3s include the opening cysteine and the closing phenylalanine or tryptophan. The D gene is left open where the match is weak. Size values are once, few and many counts, or a class for expanded clones, and some rows have none.

j_gene,abundance,v_gene,d_gene,CDR3aa,CDR3nt
TRBJ2-5,.,TRBV9,TRBD2,CASSEGLAGARVQETQYF,TGTGCCAGCAGCGAGGGACTAGCGGGGGCCCGCGTCCAAGAGACCCAGTACTTC
TRBJ1-5,.,TRBV18,.,CASSHHLGQDSNQPQHF,TGTGCCAGCTCACACCATCTAGGACAAGATAGCAATCAGCCCCAGCATTTT
TRBJ2-3,.,TRBV2,.,CASSREDTQYF,TGTGCCAGCAGCAGGGAAGATACGCAGTATTTT
TRBJ2-7,.,TRBV5-4,.,CASSLEAGGYGYYEQYF,TGTGCCAGCAGCTTGGAGGCAGGAGGCTATGGCTATTACGAGCAGTACTTC
TRBJ2-1,.,TRBV10-3,TRBD2,CAISASGGNEQFF,TGTGCCATCAGTGCCTCGGGGGGCAATGAGCAGTTCTTC
TRBJ2-1,once,TRBV27,TRBD2,CASSLDIAGPAYNEQFF,TGTGCCAGCAGCTTAGATATAGCGGGACCCGCCTACAATGAGCAGTTCTTC
TRBJ1-4,once,TRBV14,TRBD1,CASSQVRQGGKLFF,TGTGCCAGCAGCCAAGTGAGACAGGGTGGAAAACTGTTTTTT
TRBJ2-1,.,TRBV7-3,.,CASSFDLNNEQFF,TGTGCCAGCAGCTTCGACCTTAACAATGAGCAGTTCTTC
TRBJ1-3,once,TRBV7-6,.,CASSLGTGSGNTIYF,TGTGCCAGCAGCTTAGGTACAGGGTCGGGAAACACCATATATTTT
TRBJ2-2,.,TRBV7-6,.,CASSIRTGELFF,TGTGCCAGCAGCATCAGGACCGGGGAGCTGTTTTTT
TRBJ2-3,.,TRBV7-2,TRBD1,CASSFGQGLAVASTDTQYF,TGTGCCAGCAGCTTTGGACAGGGGCTAGCGGTAGCTAGCACAGATACGCAGTATTTT
TRBJ2-3,.,TRBV29-1,TRBD1,CSGRQGSTDTQYF,TGCAGCGGTCGACAGGGGAGCACAGATACGCAGTATTTT
TRBJ2-7,.,TRBV7-6,TRBD1,CASSTFGQGYEQYF,TGTGCCAGCAGCACTTTTGGACAGGGGTACGAGCAGTACTTC
TRBJ2-3,.,TRBV4-2,.,CASSQDNIIGVDTQYF,TGTGCCAGCAGCCAAGATAACATAATCGGGGTGGATACGCAGTATTTT
TRBJ2-2,.,TRBV7-9,.,CASSLGTDSLNTGELFF,TGTGCCAGCAGCTTAGGGACGGACAGTCTAAACACCGGGGAGCTGTTTTTT
TRBJ1-1,.,TRBV6-6,.,CASSYAANTEAFF,TGTGCCAGCAGTTACGCAGCGAACACTGAAGCTTTCTTT
TRBJ2-7,.,TRBV11-2,.,CASSFRRNNPYEQYF,TGTGCCAGCAGCTTTAGGCGTAACAACCCCTACGAGCAGTACTTC
TRBJ2-1,.,TRBV18,.,CASSERRNVYNEQFF,TGTGCCAGCTCAGAAAGAAGGAACGTTTACAATGAGCAGTTCTTC
TRBJ1-1,.,TRBV6-5,.,CASSSPGGLSSAFF,TGTGCCAGCAGTTCACCCGGGGGCCTCTCCTCAGCTTTCTTT